These T cell receptor beta chains were read from a single sample in a study of shared clonotypes between healthy human individuals. Clones were read by immunoSEQ multiplex PCR, and TCRdb kept only the in-frame ones, dropping some. The profile shows under 2,000,000 clones, about 95% of them singletons. Sequenced: naive CD8+ T cells sorted from blood. The receptors here all came from a man aged 18 to 29 in good health. Each CDR3 is given with its conserved first and last residue. The D gene is left open where the match is weak. Some rows have no size entry. The others give once, few or many, or a class for an expanded clone.

D gene,V gene,clone size,J gene,CDR3 DNA,CDR3 protein
NA,TRBV7-9,NA,TRBJ1-1,TGTGCCAGCAGCCTTCCGTACCCGAACACTGAAGCTTTCTTT,CASSLPYPNTEAFF
NA,TRBV11-2,NA,TRBJ2-2,TGTGCCAGCAGCTTATGGGGGAACACCGGGGAGCTGTTTTTT,CASSLWGNTGELFF
NA,TRBV27,NA,TRBJ1-5,TGTGCCAGCAGACCCGCGGGTTCTAATCAGCCCCAGCATTTT,CASRPAGSNQPQHF
NA,TRBV27,once,TRBJ2-1,TGTGCCAGCAGCCATCTACCCAGAGAGCAGTTCTTC,CASSHLPREQFF
NA,TRBV4-1,NA,TRBJ2-6,TGCGCCAGCAGCCAAGACCTAAACGTCCTGACTTTC,CASSQDLNVLTF
NA,TRBV5-1,NA,TRBJ2-3,TGCGCCAGCAGCCCACAGACAGATACGCAGTATTTT,CASSPQTDTQYF
NA,TRBV27,NA,TRBJ2-2,TGTGCCAGCAGTTTTTCTGGGGACGGGGAGCTGTTTTTT,CASSFSGDGELFF
NA,TRBV7-6,NA,TRBJ2-7,TGTGCCAGCTCCAAGAGGGTGGCCTACGAGCAGTACTTC,CASSKRVAYEQYF
NA,TRBV2,NA,TRBJ2-5,TGTGCCAGCAGTGATGTAAGCGGGACACTTAGGGAGACCCAGTACTTC,CASSDVSGTLRETQYF
NA,TRBV5-6,NA,TRBJ1-6,TGTGCCAGCAGCCAAGGGCGCTTCCCCTATTCACCCCTCCACTTT,CASSQGRFPYSPLHF
NA,TRBV5-1,NA,TRBJ2-7,TGCGCCAGCAGCTTGGCCGTGGCGGGGACCTACGAGCAGTACTTC,CASSLAVAGTYEQYF
NA,TRBV4-3,NA,TRBJ1-4,TGCGCCAGCAGCCAAGATCTGTGGGAAAAACTGTTTTTT,CASSQDLWEKLFF
NA,TRBV5-6,NA,TRBJ2-7,TGTGCCAGCAGCGTCTGGGGGGGCGACTCCTACGAGCAGTACTTC,CASSVWGGDSYEQYF
NA,TRBV7-9,NA,TRBJ1-4,TGTGCCAGCAGCCCGGGTCGGGGCGGGGGGCGAGGAAATGAAAAACTGTTTTTT,CASSPGRGGGRGNEKLFF
TRBD1,TRBV28,NA,TRBJ2-1,TGTGCCAGCAGAAGGACAGGGGTGAACAATGAGCAGTTCTTC,CASRRTGVNNEQFF
NA,TRBV27,NA,TRBJ2-5,TGTGCCAGCAGTTTACTGAACACCGGTGGTGGGCAAGAGACCCAGTACTTC,CASSLLNTGGGQETQYF
TRBD2,TRBV4-3,NA,TRBJ2-2,TGCGCCAGCAGCCTAGGCGGGGGACCCGGGGAGCTGTTTTTT,CASSLGGGPGELFF
NA,TRBV2,NA,TRBJ1-1,TGTGCCAGCAGTGAAGCTGAGGTTATGATGGGAACTGAAGCTTTCTTT,CASSEAEVMMGTEAFF
NA,TRBV25-1,NA,TRBJ2-5,TGTGCCAGCAGTAAGGGGTCATCCGGGTGGGCGGAGGAGACCCAGTACTTC,CASSKGSSGWAEETQYF
NA,TRBV29-1,NA,TRBJ1-2,TGCAGCGTTGAAGGGACAGAGAACTATGGCTACACCTTC,CSVEGTENYGYTF
NA,TRBV2,NA,TRBJ2-4,TGTGCCAGCAGTGAATCGGCAGGGGAGAAAAACATTCAGTACTTC,CASSESAGEKNIQYF
NA,TRBV4-1,NA,TRBJ1-1,TGCGCCAGCAGCCCCCTTGAGACGGTGAACACTGAAGCTTTCTTT,CASSPLETVNTEAFF
TRBD2,TRBV28,NA,TRBJ2-2,TGTGCCAGCAGCCAACAGGTCACTAGCGTCACCGGGGAGCTGTTTTTT,CASSQQVTSVTGELFF
NA,TRBV5-6,NA,TRBJ1-2,TGTGCCAGCAGCTCGGAGGGTCGATATGGCTACACCTTC,CASSSEGRYGYTF
TRBD2,TRBV13,NA,TRBJ2-1,TGTGCCAGCAGCCATCTAGCGGGGGGGCTCGTTTATGAGCAGTTCTTC,CASSHLAGGLVYEQFF